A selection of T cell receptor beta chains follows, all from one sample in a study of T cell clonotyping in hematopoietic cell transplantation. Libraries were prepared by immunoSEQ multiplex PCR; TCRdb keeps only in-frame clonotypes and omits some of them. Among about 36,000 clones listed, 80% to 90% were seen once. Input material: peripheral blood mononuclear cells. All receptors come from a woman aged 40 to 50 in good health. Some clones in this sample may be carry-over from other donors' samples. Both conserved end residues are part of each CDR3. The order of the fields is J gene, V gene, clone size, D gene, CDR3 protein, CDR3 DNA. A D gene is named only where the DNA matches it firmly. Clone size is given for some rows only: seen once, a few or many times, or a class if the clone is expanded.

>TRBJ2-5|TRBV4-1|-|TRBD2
CASSQDSAGGRETQYF
TGCGCCAGCAGCCAAGATTCAGCGGGAGGGCGGGAGACCCAGTACTTC
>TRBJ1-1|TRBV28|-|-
CASSKIRGNTEAFF
TGTGCCAGCAGCAAAATCCGGGGAAACACTGAAGCTTTCTTT
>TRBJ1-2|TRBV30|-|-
CAWSSLRDYGYTF
TGTGCCTGGAGTTCCCTCCGGGACTATGGCTACACCTTC
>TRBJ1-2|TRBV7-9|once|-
CASSLAARAVDGYIF
TGTGCCAGCAGCTTAGCTGCCAGGGCGGTTGATGGCTACATCTTC
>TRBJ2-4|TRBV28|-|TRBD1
CASTRPGQGAGDIQYF
TGTGCCAGCACAAGACCGGGACAGGGGGCCGGGGACATTCAGTACTTC
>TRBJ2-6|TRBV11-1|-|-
CASSSYLSGANVLTF
TGTGCCAGCAGCTCTTACCTCTCTGGGGCCAACGTCCTGACTTTC
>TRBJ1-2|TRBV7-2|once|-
CASSNSFNYGYTF
TGTGCCAGCAGCAACAGCTTTAACTATGGCTACACCTTC
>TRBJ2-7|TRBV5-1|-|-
CASSFGAGSYEQYF
TGCGCCAGCAGCTTCGGGGCAGGGTCATACGAGCAGTACTTC
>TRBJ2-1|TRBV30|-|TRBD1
CAWGQEDEQFF
TGTGCCTGGGGACAGGAAGATGAGCAGTTCTTC
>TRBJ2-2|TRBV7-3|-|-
CASSLVANTGELFF
TGTGCCAGCAGCTTAGTCGCTAACACCGGGGAGCTGTTTTTT
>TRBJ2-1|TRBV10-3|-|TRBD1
CAISVRTGGWNEQFF
TGTGCCATCAGTGTACGGACAGGGGGTTGGAATGAGCAGTTCTTC
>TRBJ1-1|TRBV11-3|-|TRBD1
CASSFTGGTEAFF
TGTGCCAGCAGCTTCACAGGGGGGACTGAAGCTTTCTTT
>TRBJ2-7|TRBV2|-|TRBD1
CASSVYRGKGEQYF
TGTGCCAGCAGTGTCTACAGGGGTAAGGGCGAGCAGTACTTC
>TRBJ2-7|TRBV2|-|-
CASSRGAVGYEQYF
TGTGCCAGCAGTAGGGGAGCGGTCGGCTACGAGCAGTACTTC
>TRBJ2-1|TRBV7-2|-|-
CASSLGYNEQFF
TGTGCCAGCAGCTTGGGCTACAATGAGCAGTTCTTC
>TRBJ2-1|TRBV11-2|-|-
CASSWSGLEQFF
TGTGCCAGCAGCTGGAGCGGCCTAGAGCAGTTCTTC
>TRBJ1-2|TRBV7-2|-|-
CASSRGGFTDGYTF
TGTGCCAGCAGCCGGGGTGGTTTTACTGATGGCTACACCTTC
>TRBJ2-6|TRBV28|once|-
CASGGRPPFVWANVLTF
TGTGCCAGCGGGGGGCGACCCCCTTTTGTCTGGGCCAACGTCCTGACTTTC
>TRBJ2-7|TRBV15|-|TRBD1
CATSRGPGQGAYEQYF
TGTGCCACCAGCAGGGGACCGGGACAGGGGGCCTACGAGCAGTACTTC
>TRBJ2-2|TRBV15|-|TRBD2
CATSKSGANTGELFF
TGTGCCACGTCGAAAAGCGGGGCGAACACCGGGGAGCTGTTTTTT
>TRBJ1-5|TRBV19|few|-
CASSQGRYSNQPQHF
TGTGCCAGTAGCCAAGGCAGATATAGCAATCAGCCCCAGCATTTT
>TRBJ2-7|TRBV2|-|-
CASSESVGGEGYEQYF
TGTGCCAGCAGTGAATCGGTAGGCGGAGAGGGCTACGAGCAGTACTTC
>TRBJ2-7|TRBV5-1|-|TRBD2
CASSLELAGGIREQYF
TGCGCCAGCAGCTTGGAACTAGCGGGAGGAATACGGGAGCAGTACTTC
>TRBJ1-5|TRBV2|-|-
CASSRARSDDQPQHF
TGTGCCAGCAGCAGGGCCAGGTCAGACGATCAGCCCCAGCATTTT
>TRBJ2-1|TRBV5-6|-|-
CASSLIVNEQFF
TGTGCCAGCAGCTTGATTGTTAATGAGCAGTTCTTC
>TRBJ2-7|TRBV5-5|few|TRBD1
CASSPWTGSYEQYF
TGTGCCAGCAGCCCTTGGACAGGGTCCTACGAGCAGTACTTC
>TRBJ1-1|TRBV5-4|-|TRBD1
CASRTGTVNTEAFF
TGTGCCAGCAGAACCGGGACAGTGAACACTGAAGCTTTCTTT
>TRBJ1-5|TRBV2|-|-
CASSSTSWEMGNQPQHF
TGTGCCAGCAGTTCAACTTCGTGGGAAATGGGCAATCAGCCCCAGCATTTT